This TCR beta chain originates from a study of shared clonotypes between healthy human individuals. Assay: immunoSEQ multiplex PCR; the TCRdb copy retains only in-frame clones and omits some. Of around 2.1 million clones listed, more than 90% are singletons. None of the donors, who were healthy HIV-negative adults, had recently had acute infections or vaccinations. Germline values: CDR1 SGHRS, CDR2 YFSETQ. The V and J ends lost 4 bases and 6 bases, in that order; junction bases with no gene match: 6. The CDR3 runs to 15 residues. General study results and limits: Sharing across four donors was seen in 4% to 6.5% of naive CD4 clonotypes.

Worth noting for this clone: The antigen is not known.

This chain uses TRBV5-1 with TRBJ2-5, with TRBD2 identical over 13 bases. This sequence was found in a man between 18 and 29 years old in good health. Sequences were obtained from naive CD4+ T cells sorted from blood. The sample's subset: CD45RA+ positively selected. CDR3 in DNA: TGCGCCAGCAGCCCGGGGACTAGCGGGATACAGACCCAGTACTTC. Protein: CASSPGTSGIQTQYF.